The T cell receptor (beta chain) described here comes from a study of tumor-infiltrating lymphocytes in primary liver carcinoma. In the study overall: Tumors, staged T1-T3 N0M0, spanned roughly 4 to 10 cm. The study, taken as a whole, reports: Compared with tumor region pairs, tumor-adjacent and tumor-blood pairs overlapped less.

The tissue used was unsorted bulk material of roughly 17-33 mg. RNA and DNA were co-extracted from it with the AllPrep DNA/RNA mini kit. Surgical resection was the treatment these patients received for primary liver carcinoma. The investigators made TCR beta cDNA from around 540 ng total RNA, using a constant-region primer. Libraries covering TCR beta were generated through three nested multiplex PCR rounds (using a slightly modified ARM-PCR). PCR rounds one and two used TRBV1-TRBV30 forward primers with a C-beta reverse primer for 10 cycles each. Each CDR3 protein gets one entry after TCRdb re-called the multiplex PCR reads with MiXCR. Seen here are 55,000 to 65,000 distinct CDR3 sequences, around 64% observed once, and the top ten hold roughly three fifths. CDR3 length equals 14 residues. V trimming: 4 bases; J trimming: 0 bases; junction bases outside the gene matches: 3. Germline assignment: CDR1 PRHDT and CDR2 FYEKMQ (reference sequence).

In its sample, this clonotype was seen many times. Antigen: not known. Source material: liver tumor tissue from sampling region 2. Subset described: tumor region T2, inferior pole. The genes are TRBV13 and TRBJ2-7, with 7 bases fitting TRBD1. This receptor was identified in a man in his forties with primary liver carcinoma and hepatitis B virus infection. CDR3 nucleotides: TGTGCCAGCAGCTCGACAGGGATCTCCTACGAGCAGTACTTC. Its protein is CASSSTGISYEQYF.